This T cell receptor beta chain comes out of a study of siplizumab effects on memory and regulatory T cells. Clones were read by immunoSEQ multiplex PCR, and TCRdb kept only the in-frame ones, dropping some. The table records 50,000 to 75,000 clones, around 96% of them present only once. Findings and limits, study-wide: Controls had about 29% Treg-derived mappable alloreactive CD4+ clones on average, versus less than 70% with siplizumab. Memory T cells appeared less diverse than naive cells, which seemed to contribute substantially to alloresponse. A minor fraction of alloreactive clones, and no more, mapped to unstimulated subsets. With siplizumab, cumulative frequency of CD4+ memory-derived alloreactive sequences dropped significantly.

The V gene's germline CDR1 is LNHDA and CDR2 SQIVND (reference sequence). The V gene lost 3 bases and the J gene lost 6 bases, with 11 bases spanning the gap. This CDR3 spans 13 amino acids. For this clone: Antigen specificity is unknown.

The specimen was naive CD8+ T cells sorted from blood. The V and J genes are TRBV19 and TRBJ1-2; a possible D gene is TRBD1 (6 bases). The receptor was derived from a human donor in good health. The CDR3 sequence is CASSITGNNGYTF. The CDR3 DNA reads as TGTGCCAGTAGTATCACAGGGAATAATGGCTACACCTTC.